The 8 T cell receptor beta chains listed next were all sequenced from one sample in a study of cytomegalovirus exposure and HLA in healthy donors. PCR primers comprised 60 Vbeta and 13 Jbeta primers. Libraries were prepared by immunoSEQ multiplex PCR; TCRdb keeps only in-frame clonotypes and omits some of them. The sample shows around 74,000 clones, about 80% of them seen only once. Sequencing input: PBMCs. These receptors all come from a man aged 25 to 40 in good health and CMV-seronegative.

The rearrangement uses TRBV30 and TRBJ2-5; D gene ambiguous. The J call is doubtful: the DNA matches TRBJ2-7 better. CDR3 length equals 14 residues. Germline assignment: CDR1 GTSNPN and CDR2 SVGIG (reference sequence). This CDR3 reads CAWNWQSRSHEQYF. Here the CDR3 DNA reads TGTGCCTGGAATTGGCAGTCGAGGTCCCACGAGCAGTACTTC.

The V gene is TRBV7-3, the J gene TRBJ2-1; unclear D gene. V was cut by 4 bases and J by 9 bases, with 13 bases left in between. Germline CDR1 is SGHTA and CDR2 is FQGTGA. The CDR3 has 13 amino acids. The CDR3 nucleotides are TGTGCCAGCAGCTCCCCGCCTCTCGGTGAGCAGTTCTTC. Its translation: CASSSPPLGEQFF.

The chain is built from TRBV30 and TRBJ2-1; D possibly corresponds to TRBD1 (5 bases). Germline CDR1 is GTSNPN and CDR2 is SVGIG (reference sequence). The germline V and J ends were trimmed by 2 bases and 9 bases, with 17 bases remaining between them. The CDR3 covers 14 residues. The CDR3 DNA follows: TGTGCCTGGAGTAAGGGGCCTAGGGGTAGTGAGCAGTTCTTC. As protein: CAWSKGPRGSEQFF.

The chain joins TRBV2 to TRBJ1-5, with D unclear. Germline CDR1 SNHLY, CDR2 FYNNEI. The CDR3 spans 15 residues. The ends were cut back, 2 bases at V and 11 bases at J, with 19 bases in the middle. Here the CDR3 DNA reads TGTGCCAGCAGTGAAAGTCCCGACGGCCGCGGGGCCCAGCATTTT. Translating gives CASSESPDGRGAQHF.

The chain links TRBV21-1 to TRBJ2-1; TRBD2, the table's D call, was not compared with the DNA. TRBV21-1 counts as a pseudogene. The CDR3 loop spans 16 amino acids. The CDR3 DNA reads TGTGCCAGCAGCAAAGGGAAGACTTGCTCCTACAATGAGCAGTTCTTC. Translated: CASSKGKTCSYNEQFF.

This clone has a single count. This rearrangement joins TRBV10-3 to TRBJ2-1; possible D gene TRBD2, 6 bases. Germline V gene data show CDR1 as ENHRY and CDR2 as SYGVKD. CDR3 length: 12 amino acids. Trimming pared 8 bases from V and 5 bases from J, leaving 10 bases between. The CDR3 DNA is TGTGCCATCGGACTACAGGACAATGAGCAGTTCTTC. Translating gives CAIGLQDNEQFF.

The J gene is TRBJ1-6, the V gene TRBV30; 7 positions match TRBD1. CDR1 is GTSNPN and CDR2 is SVGIG in the germline V gene (reference sequence). The V gene end was trimmed by 4 bases and the J gene end by 10 bases; junction bases not matched to a gene: 7. The CDR3 is 13 residues long. CDR3 amino acids: CAWTRRGESPLHF. CDR3 coding DNA: TGTGCCTGGACTCGCAGGGGGGAATCACCCCTCCACTTT.

The V and J genes are TRBV29-1 and TRBJ1-1; D unresolved. Germline CDR1 SQVTM, CDR2 ANQGSEA. The CDR3 has 14 amino acids. V shed 4 bases and J shed 4 bases, with 16 bases lying between them. The CDR3 region is CSVVSKLAGTEAFF. Written as DNA, the CDR3 is TGCAGCGTTGTTTCAAAACTGGCGGGCACTGAAGCTTTCTTT.